A selection of T cell receptor beta chains follows, all from one sample in a study of shared clonotypes between healthy human individuals. The protocol was immunoSEQ multiplex PCR, while the TCRdb copy is restricted to in-frame clones and leaves out a portion. The sample holds a few million clones, 90% to 95% seen once. The sequenced sample consisted of naive CD4+ T cells sorted from blood. These TCRs come from a man aged 18-30 years in good health. CDR3s include the opening cysteine and the closing phenylalanine or tryptophan. The D gene is left open where the match is weak. Expanded clones get a size class; other rows say once, few or many, or leave the size out.

d_call,clone_size,v_call,j_call,cdr3_aa,cdr3_nt
-,-,TRBV19,TRBJ1-6,CASSAGTRGLEYNSPLHF,TGTGCCAGTAGCGCCGGGACGAGAGGGTTAGAGTATAATTCACCCCTCCACTTT
TRBD1,-,TRBV5-4,TRBJ1-6,CASSLDGTGGSPLHF,TGTGCCAGCAGCTTGGATGGGACAGGCGGTTCACCCCTCCACTTT
TRBD1,-,TRBV19,TRBJ1-5,CASSVTGGPNQPQHF,TGTGCCAGTAGTGTAACAGGGGGACCTAATCAGCCCCAGCATTTT
TRBD2,-,TRBV5-4,TRBJ2-5,CASSRTSSQETQYF,TGTGCCAGCAGCCGGACTAGCAGCCAAGAGACCCAGTACTTC
-,-,TRBV6-1,TRBJ2-7,CASRNARSAEQYF,TGTGCCAGCAGGAATGCAAGGAGCGCGGAGCAGTACTTC
-,-,TRBV7-9,TRBJ1-1,CASSLAMDTEAFF,TGTGCCAGCAGCTTAGCCATGGACACTGAAGCTTTCTTT
-,-,TRBV15,TRBJ2-2,CATSRLGPNGELFF,TGTGCCACCAGCCGGCTAGGGCCGAACGGGGAGCTGTTTTTT
-,-,TRBV5-4,TRBJ1-1,CASSEPRPGGGPNTEAFF,TGTGCCAGCAGCGAACCGAGGCCGGGGGGCGGACCGAACACTGAAGCTTTCTTT
TRBD1,-,TRBV7-8,TRBJ2-7,CASSQPGTGDSYEQYF,TGTGCCAGCAGCCAACCGGGGACAGGGGATTCCTACGAGCAGTACTTC
TRBD1,-,TRBV6-5,TRBJ1-2,CASSYDRGGYTF,TGTGCCAGCAGTTACGACAGGGGGGGCTACACCTTC
-,-,TRBV4-3,TRBJ1-4,CASSPFGRPEEKLFF,TGCGCCAGCAGCCCCTTTGGCCGTCCGGAGGAAAAACTGTTTTTT
-,-,TRBV27,TRBJ2-6,CASRRNGQLSGANVLTF,TGTGCCAGCAGGCGAAATGGACAGCTATCTGGGGCCAACGTCCTGACTTTC
-,-,TRBV5-1,TRBJ2-3,CASSLGSGNSGTDTQYF,TGCGCCAGCAGCTTGGGGTCGGGCAATTCAGGGACAGATACGCAGTATTTT
TRBD2,-,TRBV7-3,TRBJ2-3,CASSQTGTSGTDTQYF,TGTGCCAGCAGCCAAACTGGGACTAGCGGGACAGATACGCAGTATTTT
-,-,TRBV28,TRBJ2-7,CASSSPGRYEQYF,TGTGCCAGCAGTTCTCCGGGACGGTACGAGCAGTACTTC
TRBD1,-,TRBV5-8,TRBJ1-4,CASSDRGQGWEKLFF,TGTGCCAGCAGCGATAGGGGACAGGGTTGGGAAAAACTGTTTTTT
TRBD1,few,TRBV18,TRBJ1-2,CASSPTGLDYGYTF,TGTGCCAGCTCTCCGACAGGGTTGGACTATGGCTACACCTTC
-,-,TRBV27,TRBJ2-5,CASSPGRLWETQYF,TGTGCCAGCAGCCCCGGGCGGTTGTGGGAGACCCAGTACTTC
-,-,TRBV7-6,TRBJ1-4,CASSLYPSATNEKLFF,TGTGCCAGCAGCTTATACCCCAGCGCAACTAATGAAAAACTGTTTTTT
TRBD1,-,TRBV4-3,TRBJ2-1,CASSQVVRDRGYNEQFF,TGCGCCAGCAGCCAAGTTGTCCGGGACAGGGGATACAATGAGCAGTTCTTC
TRBD1,-,TRBV15,TRBJ2-5,CATSRGEGTGGPQETQYF,TGTGCCACCAGCAGAGGGGAAGGCACAGGGGGCCCCCAAGAGACCCAGTACTTC
TRBD1,-,TRBV2,TRBJ2-2,CASILTGANTGELFF,TGTGCCAGCATCTTGACAGGGGCGAACACCGGGGAGCTGTTTTTT
-,-,TRBV7-9,TRBJ2-5,CASSTSWAGETQYF,TGTGCCAGCAGCACTAGCTGGGCCGGGGAGACCCAGTACTTC
TRBD1,-,TRBV5-1,TRBJ1-1,CASSLGQGGMNTEAFF,TGCGCCAGCAGCTTGGGACAGGGTGGAATGAACACTGAAGCTTTCTTT
TRBD1,-,TRBV4-1,TRBJ1-5,CASSPPTGGSTGNQPQHF,TGCGCCAGCAGCCCGCCGACAGGGGGCTCGACGGGCAATCAGCCCCAGCATTTT
TRBD1,-,TRBV5-6,TRBJ2-4,CASSLSGGLFQNIQYF,TGTGCCAGCAGCTTGTCAGGGGGCTTGTTTCAAAACATTCAGTACTTC
-,-,TRBV5-6,TRBJ2-7,CASSLAGRNEQYF,TGTGCCAGCAGCTTGGCAGGGAGGAACGAGCAGTACTTC
TRBD2,once,TRBV6-6,TRBJ2-2,CASSSPGGNTGELFF,TGTGCCAGCAGTTCCCCGGGGGGGAACACCGGGGAGCTGTTTTTT
-,-,TRBV6-6,TRBJ1-5,CASSAVLSEGQPQHF,TGTGCCAGCAGTGCCGTCTTATCTGAGGGTCAGCCCCAGCATTTT
-,-,TRBV28,TRBJ1-2,CASSSRDGTDGYTF,TGTGCCAGCAGTTCACGGGACGGCACCGATGGCTACACCTTC
-,-,TRBV7-2,TRBJ1-2,CASSFIGAYTF,TGTGCCAGCAGCTTCATCGGGGCCTACACCTTC
-,-,TRBV28,TRBJ1-5,CASNFGGAEQPQHF,TGTGCCAGCAATTTCGGGGGGGCCGAACAGCCCCAGCATTTT
TRBD1,-,TRBV14,TRBJ1-3,CASRRTGRGNTIYF,TGTGCCAGCAGGCGGACAGGGCGAGGAAACACCATATATTTT
TRBD1,-,TRBV7-2,TRBJ1-1,CASSLAPGGANTEAFF,TGTGCCAGCAGCTTAGCACCAGGGGGGGCGAACACTGAAGCTTTCTTT
-,-,TRBV27,TRBJ1-6,CASSFSQGPHSPLHF,TGTGCCAGCAGTTTTTCCCAGGGCCCACATTCACCCCTCCACTTT
TRBD2,once,TRBV11-2,TRBJ2-5,CASSLNWLAGVETQYF,TGTGCCAGCAGCTTAAATTGGCTAGCGGGGGTGGAGACCCAGTACTTC
TRBD2,-,TRBV27,TRBJ2-7,CASSPTSGGSSSYEQYF,TGTGCCAGCAGCCCGACTAGCGGGGGGTCAAGCTCCTACGAGCAGTACTTC
TRBD2,-,TRBV6-5,TRBJ2-7,CASSYSIAGGPYEQYF,TGTGCCAGCAGTTACTCGATTGCGGGAGGGCCATACGAGCAGTACTTC
TRBD1,-,TRBV15,TRBJ1-6,CATSTRQGPSSYNSPLHF,TGTGCCACCAGCACCCGACAGGGACCGAGCTCCTATAATTCACCCCTCCACTTT
-,-,TRBV18,TRBJ2-3,CASSPRTASTDTQYF,TGTGCCAGCTCACCTCGGACGGCTAGCACAGATACGCAGTATTTT
-,-,TRBV7-2,TRBJ2-2,CASSTRRGTNTGELFF,TGTGCCAGCAGCACCCGTCGGGGTACGAACACCGGGGAGCTGTTTTTT
TRBD1,-,TRBV4-1,TRBJ1-1,CASTKEFWGDSVNTEAFF,TGCGCCAGCACCAAAGAATTCTGGGGGGACAGTGTGAACACTGAAGCTTTCTTT
-,once,TRBV15,TRBJ1-1,CATRLPGRNTEAFF,TGTGCCACCAGGCTTCCAGGGCGGAACACTGAAGCTTTCTTT
-,-,TRBV5-4,TRBJ1-3,CASSRPTGPSGNTIYF,TGTGCCAGCAGCAGACCCACAGGCCCCTCTGGAAACACCATATATTTT
TRBD2,-,TRBV29-1,TRBJ2-3,CSGLAGGPVTQYF,TGCAGCGGACTAGCGGGAGGGCCGGTTACGCAGTATTTT
-,-,TRBV5-8,TRBJ2-2,CASNRAVTGELFF,TGTGCCAGCAATCGGGCCGTCACCGGGGAGCTGTTTTTT
-,-,TRBV5-1,TRBJ2-7,CASSPLGGTGEQYF,TGCGCCAGCAGCCCGCTCGGGGGAACAGGGGAGCAGTACTTC
TRBD1,-,TRBV28,TRBJ1-4,CASSPDRVLNEKLFF,TGTGCCAGCAGCCCCGACAGGGTTCTTAATGAAAAACTGTTTTTT
-,-,TRBV6-1,TRBJ2-3,CASSDRLTLSTDTQYF,TGTGCCAGCAGTGATAGGCTCACCCTGAGCACAGATACGCAGTATTTT
-,once,TRBV11-2,TRBJ1-4,CASSPGGATNEKLFF,TGTGCCAGCAGCCCTGGCGGGGCAACTAATGAAAAACTGTTTTTT
-,-,TRBV7-9,TRBJ1-1,CASSPRGANTEAFF,TGTGCCAGCAGCCCCAGGGGTGCGAACACTGAAGCTTTCTTT
-,-,TRBV25-1,TRBJ1-5,CASSEGGRNQPQHF,TGTGCCAGCAGTGAAGGGGGTCGCAATCAGCCCCAGCATTTT
-,once,TRBV20-1,TRBJ1-1,CSARDSPEAFF,TGCAGTGCTAGGGACAGCCCTGAAGCTTTCTTT